Each of the 13 T cell receptor beta chains below was sequenced from the same sample in a study of shared clonotypes between healthy human individuals. Profiling relied on immunoSEQ multiplex PCR, and the TCRdb table lists in-frame clones only, not all of them. The data contain about 1,500,000 clones, approximately 96% of them singletons. The sequenced material came from naive CD4+ T cells sorted from blood. Subset indicated: CD45RA+ positively selected. Receptors were obtained from a man aged 30-40 years in good health.

The chain combines TRBV5-1 with TRBJ1-2; TRBD1 agrees at 7 bases. CDR3 size: 12 residues. The V segment lost 1 base and the J segment 8 bases; nucleotides outside the gene matches: 2. Germline V lookup: CDR1 SGHRS, CDR2 YFSETQ. The CDR3 DNA is TGCGCCAGCAGCTTGCAGGGGGGAGGCTACACCTTC. It translates to CASSLQGGGYTF.

The CDR3 is CASSIPPTATDYSNQPQHF. The CDR3 DNA is TGTGCCAGTAGTATCCCTCCGACAGCGACAGACTATAGCAATCAGCCCCAGCATTTT. The chain is built from TRBV19 and TRBJ1-5; the D gene is possibly TRBD1 (5 bases). Germline CDR1 LNHDA, CDR2 SQIVND (reference sequence). The CDR3 is 19 amino acids. Trimming removed 3 bases from V and 0 bases from J, with 21 bases in between.

The chain joins TRBV5-1 to TRBJ2-7, with 7 bases aligning to TRBD1. J lost 5 bases, V lost 7 bases, and 6 bases had no gene match. The CDR3 extends over 12 amino acids. Germline V gives CDR1 SGHRS, CDR2 YFSETQ. CDR3 loop: CASDRADDEQYF. The CDR3 DNA follows: TGCGCCAGCGACAGGGCCGACGACGAGCAGTACTTC.

The chain couples TRBV9 to TRBJ2-6; D call uncertain. V lost 4 bases, J lost 4 bases, and 9 bases lay in between. This CDR3 is 14 amino acids long. Germline-derived CDR1 and CDR2 are SGDLS and YYNGEE. The DNA for the CDR3 is TGTGCCAGCAGCTCCCTCCGGGGGGCCAACGTCCTGACTTTC. It translates to CASSSLRGANVLTF.

The J gene is TRBJ1-1, the V gene TRBV18, with 8 bases fitting TRBD1. The V gene end was trimmed by 6 bases and the J gene end by 0 bases; junction bases not matched to a gene: 9. The CDR3 sequence is 16 residues long. CDR1 and CDR2 (germline): KGHSH, LQKENI. CDR3 amino acids: CASSQTGAIMNTEAFF. CDR3 bases: TGTGCCAGCTCGCAGACAGGGGCTATCATGAACACTGAAGCTTTCTTT.

This clone was found once. This sequence joins TRBV5-4 and TRBJ1-2; no clear D gene. This CDR3 has 14 residues. V was clipped by 0 bases and J by 3 bases, with 9 bases between them. CDR1 and CDR2 (germline): SGHNT, YYREEE (reference sequence). CDR3 in amino acids: CASSLGQRDYGYTF. CDR3 in DNA: TGTGCCAGCAGCTTGGGGCAGAGGGACTATGGCTACACCTTC.

The chain combines TRBV5-4 with TRBJ2-5; TRBD2 matches at 15 bases. Germline CDR1 reads SGHNT; CDR2 reads YYREEE (reference sequence). Unmatched junction bases numbered 10, after V lost 5 bases and J lost 5 bases. The CDR3 runs to 17 residues. The CDR3 loop reads CASSIGTSGRRGETQYF. CDR3 in DNA: TGTGCCAGCAGTATCGGGACTAGCGGGAGGAGGGGTGAGACCCAGTACTTC. Variable domain in full (rest from reference TRBV5-4 and TRBJ2-5): ETGVTQSPTHLIKTRGQQVTLRCSSQSGHNTVSWYQQALGQGPQFIFQYYREEENGRGNFPPRFSGLQFPNYSSELNVNALELDDSALYLCASSIGTSGRRGETQYFGPGTRLLVL.

J is TRBJ1-5 and V is TRBV28; a possible D gene is TRBD1 (5 bases). This CDR3 region has 12 residues. Germline V gene sequence: CDR1 MDHEN, CDR2 SYDVKM. With 9 bases removed from V and 3 bases from J, the gap between germline ends came to 9 bases. CDR3 amino acids: CASEQVNQPQHF. Here the CDR3 DNA reads TGTGCCAGTGAACAGGTCAATCAGCCCCAGCATTTT.

This clone was seen just once. The chain has TRBV7-9 and TRBJ2-1; possibly TRBD2 for D (6 bases). The CDR3 is 15 amino acids. From germline, CDR1 is SEHNR and CDR2 FQNEAQ (reference sequence). Deletions cut 6 bases from V and 9 bases from J, with 21 bases between. The chain's CDR3 is CASSPARLVIGEQFF. CDR3 DNA sequence: TGTGCCAGCAGTCCAGCAAGACTAGTAATCGGTGAGCAGTTCTTC. Full variable domain (outside the CDR3, taken from reference TRBV7-9 and TRBJ2-1): DTGVSQNPRHKITKRGQNVTFRCDPISEHNRLYWYRQTLGQGPEFLTYFQNEAQLEKSRLLSDRFSAERPKGSFSTLEIQRTEQGDSAMYLCASSPARLVIGEQFFGPGTRLTVL.

The rearrangement uses TRBV25-1 and TRBJ1-4; 8 nucleotides match TRBD1. The germline V gene encodes CDR1 MGHDK and CDR2 SYGVNS. V dropped 6 bases and J dropped 8; count of bases not matched to a gene: 5. CDR3 size: 13 residues. The CDR3 nucleotides read TGTGCCAGCAGGGACAGGGTTGGGGAAAAACTGTTTTTT. It specifies CASRDRVGEKLFF.

The chain has TRBV11-2 and TRBJ2-3, with TRBD2 identical over 11 bases. Germline values: CDR1 SGHAT, CDR2 FQNNGV. The V gene end was trimmed by 5 bases and the J gene end by 3 bases; junction bases not matched to a gene: 7. The CDR3 extends over 16 amino acids. The CDR3 coding sequence is TGTGCCAGCAGCCTACCACTAGCGGGAGTGACAGATACGCAGTATTTT. This encodes CASSLPLAGVTDTQYF. The variable domain in full, with the rest retrieved from reference TRBV11-2 and TRBJ2-3, is EAGVAQSPRYKIIEKRQSVAFWCNPISGHATLYWYQQILGQGPKLLIQFQNNGVVDDSQLPKDRFSAERLKGVDSTLKIQPAKLEDSAVYLCASSLPLAGVTDTQYFGPGTRLTVL.

Details on this clone: This CDR3 is also generated by other DNA sequences in the sample. The rearrangement joins TRBV5-4 to TRBJ2-7; D possibly uses TRBD1 or TRBD2 (6 bases each). CDR1 and CDR2 (germline): SGHNT, YYREEE (reference sequence). The CDR3 runs 14 residues. V was cut by 4 bases and J by 1 base, with 12 bases left in between. CDR3 residues: CASSRTGRSYEQYF. Here the CDR3 DNA reads TGTGCCAGCAGCCGAACAGGGAGGTCCTACGAGCAGTACTTC.

The J gene is TRBJ2-2, the V gene TRBV19, with D tentatively TRBD1 (6 bases). The CDR3 consists of 16 residues. Germline CDR1 and CDR2: LNHDA and SQIVND (reference sequence). V was pared by 6 bases and J by 6 bases, with 20 bases between. CDR3 region: CASSPTPGQRAGELFF. DNA of the CDR3: TGTGCCAGTAGCCCCACGCCCGGACAGAGGGCCGGGGAGCTGTTTTTT.